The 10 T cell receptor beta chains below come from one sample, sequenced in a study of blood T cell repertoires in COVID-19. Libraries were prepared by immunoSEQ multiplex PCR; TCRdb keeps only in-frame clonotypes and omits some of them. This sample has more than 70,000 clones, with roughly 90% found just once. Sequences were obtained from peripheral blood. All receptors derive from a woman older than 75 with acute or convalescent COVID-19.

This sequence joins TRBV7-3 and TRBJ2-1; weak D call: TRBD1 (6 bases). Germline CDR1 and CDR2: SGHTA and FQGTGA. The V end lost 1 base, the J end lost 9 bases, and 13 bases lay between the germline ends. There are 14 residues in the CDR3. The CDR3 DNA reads TGTGCCAGCAGCTTAATTGCAGGGGCAGGTGAGCAGTTCTTC. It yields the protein CASSLIAGAGEQFF.

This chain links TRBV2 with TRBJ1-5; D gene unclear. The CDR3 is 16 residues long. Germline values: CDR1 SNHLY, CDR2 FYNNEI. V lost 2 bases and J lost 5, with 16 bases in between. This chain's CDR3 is CASSESTDRPYQPQHF. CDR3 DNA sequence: TGTGCCAGCAGTGAATCAACAGATCGACCTTATCAGCCCCAGCATTTT.

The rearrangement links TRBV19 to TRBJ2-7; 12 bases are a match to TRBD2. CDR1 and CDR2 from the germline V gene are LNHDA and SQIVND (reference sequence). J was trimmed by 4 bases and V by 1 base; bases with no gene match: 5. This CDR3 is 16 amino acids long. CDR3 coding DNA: TGTGCCAGTAGTATAGTCGGACTAGCGGGAAGGTACGAGCAGTACTTC. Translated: CASSIVGLAGRYEQYF. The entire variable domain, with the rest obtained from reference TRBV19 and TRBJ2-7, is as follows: DGGITQSPKYLFRKEGQNVTLSCEQNLNHDAMYWYRQDPGQGLRLIYYSQIVNDFQKGDIAEGYSVSREKKESFPLTVTSAQKNPTAFYLCASSIVGLAGRYEQYFGPGTRLTVT.

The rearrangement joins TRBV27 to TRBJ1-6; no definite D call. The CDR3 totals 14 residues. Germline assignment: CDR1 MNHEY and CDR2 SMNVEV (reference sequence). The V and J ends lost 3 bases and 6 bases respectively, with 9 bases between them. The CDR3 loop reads CASSLREANSPLHF. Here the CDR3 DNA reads TGTGCCAGCAGTTTGAGGGAGGCTAATTCACCCCTCCACTTT.

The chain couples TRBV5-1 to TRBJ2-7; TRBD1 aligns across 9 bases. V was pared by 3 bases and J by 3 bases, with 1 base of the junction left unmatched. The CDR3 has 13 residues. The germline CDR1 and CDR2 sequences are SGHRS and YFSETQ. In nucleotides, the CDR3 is TGCGCCAGCAGCTGGGACAGGGACTACGAGCAGTACTTC. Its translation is CASSWDRDYEQYF. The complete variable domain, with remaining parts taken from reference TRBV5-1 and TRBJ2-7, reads KAGVTQTPRYLIKTRGQQVTLSCSPISGHRSVSWYQQTPGQGLQFLFEYFSETQRNKGNFPGRFSGRQFSNSRSEMNVSTLELGDSALYLCASSWDRDYEQYFGPGTRLTVT.

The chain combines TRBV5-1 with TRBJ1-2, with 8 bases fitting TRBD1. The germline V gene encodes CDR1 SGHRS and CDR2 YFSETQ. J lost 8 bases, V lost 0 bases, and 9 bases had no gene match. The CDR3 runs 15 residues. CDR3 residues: CASSLGGGQGGGYTF. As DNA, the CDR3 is TGCGCCAGCAGCTTGGGAGGCGGACAGGGAGGGGGCTACACCTTC.

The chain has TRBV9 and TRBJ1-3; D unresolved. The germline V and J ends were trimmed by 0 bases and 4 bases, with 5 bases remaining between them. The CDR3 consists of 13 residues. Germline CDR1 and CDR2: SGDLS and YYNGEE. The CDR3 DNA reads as TGTGCCAGCAGCGTAGCTCTCGGAAACACCATATATTTT. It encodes CASSVALGNTIYF.

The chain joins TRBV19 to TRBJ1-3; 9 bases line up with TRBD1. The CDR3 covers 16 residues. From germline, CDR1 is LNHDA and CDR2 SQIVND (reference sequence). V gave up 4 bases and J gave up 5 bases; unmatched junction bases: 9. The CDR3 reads CASSNSGTGLRNTIYF. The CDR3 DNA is TGTGCCAGTAGTAACTCCGGGACAGGGCTCCGAAACACCATATATTTT.

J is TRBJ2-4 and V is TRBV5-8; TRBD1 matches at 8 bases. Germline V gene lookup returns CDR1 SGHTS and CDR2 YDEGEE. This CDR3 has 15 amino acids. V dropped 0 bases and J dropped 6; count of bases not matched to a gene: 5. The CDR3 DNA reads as TGTGCCAGCAGCTTGGGCAGGGGGCTTGCAAACATTCAGTACTTC. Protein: CASSLGRGLANIQYF.

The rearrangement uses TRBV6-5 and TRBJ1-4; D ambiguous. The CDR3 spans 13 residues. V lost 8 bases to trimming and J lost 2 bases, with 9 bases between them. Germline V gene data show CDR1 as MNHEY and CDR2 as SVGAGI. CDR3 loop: CASAPFTNEKLFF. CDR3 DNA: TGTGCCAGCGCGCCTTTCACTAATGAAAAACTGTTTTTT.